This T cell receptor (beta chain) comes out of a study of response to subunit inactivated influenza vaccine. As concerns this clonotype: The junction departs from the called germline gene at one end, perhaps through a read error.

Each CDR3 protein is one row after TCRdb ran MiXCR on the RT-PCR reads. The sample lists about 700,000 distinct CDR3 sequences, more than 11% occurring once. The sequencing used PBMCs from blood, collected approximately 15 days before vaccination. The TCR sequence derives from a man aged 50 to 60 who received an inactivated influenza vaccine.

This CDR3 is CASSPGQGGLQHF. DNA of the CDR3: TGTGCCAGCAGCCCGGGACAGGGGGGTCTACAGCACTTC. V and J are TRBV11-2 and TRBJ2-5, with 11 bases lining up with TRBD1. Germline CDR1 SGHAT, CDR2 FQNNGV. The CDR3 contains 13 residues.